This entry is about one T cell receptor beta chain. This specimen belongs to a study of blood T cell repertoires in COVID-19. Overall study context: T cells, B-cell-depleted T cells, or PBMCs supplied cDNA or gDNA.

Original data processing: Estimation of nucleated cell counts was performed using reference gene primer amplification. TCRdb keeps only in-frame clones here, not all; method: immunoSEQ multiplex PCR. D and trimming come from the DNA, and the V and J calls and clone size come from that table. The sample yields 150,000 to 200,000 clones, approximately 90% seen once. Trimming cost V 0 bases and J 7 bases, with 10 bases left between them. The germline gives CDR1 MNHEY, CDR2 SVGAGI. The CDR3 consists of 13 residues. Enrolment of Seattle patients took place during active infection, and they were followed longitudinally.

The specimen was peripheral blood. This chain uses TRBV6-5 with TRBJ2-7, with D perhaps matching TRBD2 (7 bases). The sequence came from a man aged 25 to 40 with COVID-19, enrolled during active disease. The CDR3 protein is CASSYSRGGEQYF. The CDR3 bases are TGTGCCAGCAGTTACTCGAGGGGGGGAGAGCAGTACTTC.